This T cell receptor beta chain derives from a study of blood T cell repertoires in COVID-19 (dated by TCRdb to the early 2020s). The study in broad terms: The collaborator samples originated in the United States, Italy and Spain and spanned the acute and convalescent phases of COVID-19. The material from the prospective study consisted of cDNA or gDNA derived from T cells, B-cell-depleted T cells, or PBMCs. The dataset comprised deeply sampled blood TCRbeta repertoires from subjects exposed to, actively infected with, or recovered from COVID-19. The repertoires were released in a freely available public database meant as a resource for research on the immune response to SARS-CoV-2. Samples came from the ongoing ImmuneRACE study (first 160 participants) plus 1,254 subjects from 6 global collaborators. Nearly every sample came with metadata listing a de-identified subject ID, COVID-19 status, age in years and sex. Where available, HLA class I and class II types were obtained from metadata supplied by the sample provider rather than from assay-based typing.

Results the study describes overall, beyond this receptor: How much clinical and demographic metadata was included differed by source and by participant, and the metadata was provided uncurated.

TCRbeta CDR3 regions were amplified from genomic DNA by means of the immunoSEQ Assay, a bias-controlled multiplex PCR. Regarding the original processing steps: The number of nucleated cells in each sample was estimated from the amplification of reference gene primers within the assay. To quantify the absolute abundance of each unique TCRbeta CDR3 rearrangement, sequence reads were collapsed and filtered. For each sample, productive Simpson clonality was calculated by taking the square root of Simpson's diversity index across productive rearrangements. Sourced from immuneACCESS, this table was stored by TCRdb with only in-frame sequences that have V and J called. A share of the clones is absent; for the studies checked, an unresolved V gene accounts for under half, and the remainder has no known explanation. The V and J calls and clone size come from that table; D and trimming were worked out from the DNA. For this sample there are around 60,000 clones; roughly 88% appear just once. The ten largest clones capture 3.9% of the sample.

Whole blood was collected in K2EDTA tubes by collaborating institutions according to the institutions' own protocols. For TCRbeta analysis, collaborator samples were shipped as frozen whole blood, as isolated PBMCs, or as DNA extracted from either sample type. Worth noting for this clone: The specificity of this receptor is unknown. One base away there is no much larger clone; base qualities are not given.

This TCR was recovered from a human donor in a cohort sampled during active COVID-19. The sequencing input was peripheral blood.

The bases read TGTGCCACCAGTGATAGGTCGCGACAGGGGACCTACGAGCAGTACTTC. Translated, it reads CATSDRSRQGTYEQYF. The sequence joins TRBV24-1 to TRBJ2-7; 8 central nucleotides agree with TRBD1. The CDR3 holds 16 amino acids from the cysteine to the phenylalanine. Only CDR3 DNA remains: 48 bases, in frame from the first base. CDR1 and CDR2 are drawn from the germline V gene: KGHDR, SFDVKD. Relative to germline, V is missing 3 bases and J is missing 2 bases, with 8 bases of the junction outside any gene match.